The present T cell receptor beta chain was sequenced within a study of blood T cell repertoires in COVID-19. Study-wide context: T cells, B-cell-depleted T cells, or PBMCs provided the cDNA or gDNA that served as material.

The V end lost 2 bases, the J end lost 3 bases, and 5 bases lay between the germline ends. The germline gives CDR1 MNHNY, CDR2 SVGAGI (reference sequence). CDR3 length: 12 amino acids. Assay: immunoSEQ multiplex PCR; the TCRdb copy retains only in-frame clones and omits some. Of tens of thousands of clones listed, 86% were seen once; the top ten hold about 14%. The receptor was isolated from a human donor in a cohort sampled during active COVID-19. J is TRBJ2-7 and V is TRBV6-6; D ambiguous. Material: peripheral blood. CDR3 loop: CASSYESYEQYF. The CDR3 nucleotides are TGTGCCAGCAGTTACGAGAGCTACGAGCAGTACTTC.